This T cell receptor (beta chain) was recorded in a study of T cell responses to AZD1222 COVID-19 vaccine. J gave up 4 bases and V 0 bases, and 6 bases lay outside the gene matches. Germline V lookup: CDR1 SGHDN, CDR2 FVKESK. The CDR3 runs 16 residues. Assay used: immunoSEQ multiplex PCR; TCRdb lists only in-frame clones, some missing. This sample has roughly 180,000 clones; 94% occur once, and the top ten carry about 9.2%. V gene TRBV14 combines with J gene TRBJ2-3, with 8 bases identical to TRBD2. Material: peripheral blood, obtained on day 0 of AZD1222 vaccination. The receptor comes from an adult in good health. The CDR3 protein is CASSQDIRRGADTQYF. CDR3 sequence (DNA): TGTGCCAGCAGCCAAGATATTCGGCGGGGGGCAGATACGCAGTATTTT.